This T cell receptor beta chain was captured by sequencing in a study of blood T cell repertoires in COVID-19. Whole-study context: PBMCs, B-cell-depleted T cells, or T cells provided the cDNA or gDNA that made up the material.

Authors' processing steps: How many nucleated cells were present was estimated from reference gene primer amplification. Only in-frame clones appear in the TCRdb table, and some are missing; sequencing was by immunoSEQ multiplex PCR. V and J calls and clone size are as listed in that table; D and trimming were resolved from the DNA. The sample shows about 52,000 clones, 65% to 90% of them seen only once. Germline lookup yields CDR1 MRHNA and CDR2 SNTAGT. V was trimmed by 4 bases and J by 13 bases, leaving 19 bases between them. The CDR3 is made up of 14 amino acids. The sequencing input was peripheral blood. The chain combines TRBV6-4 with TRBJ2-2; D perhaps matches TRBD2 (5 bases). The sequence was obtained from a man in his 70s with acute or convalescent COVID-19. The CDR3 protein is CASSGTDLSVALFF. The DNA for the CDR3 is TGTGCCAGCAGTGGGACTGACCTTTCGGTCGCGCTGTTTTTT.